One and the same sample provided the 32 T cell receptor beta chains below, sequenced in a study of PD-1 blockade in classical Hodgkin lymphoma. Assay used: immunoSEQ multiplex PCR; TCRdb lists only in-frame clones, some missing. The data show tens of thousands of clones, more than 90% seen once. Time point in this sample: cycle 4 day 1 (C4D1), after less than seven weeks of nivolumab. Each and every patient relapsed after autologous stem cell transplantation, and patients got differing brentuximab vedotin exposure. The input for sequencing was peripheral blood mononuclear cells (PBMCs), taken before the fourth cycle of nivolumab. All receptors derive from a human donor with classical Hodgkin lymphoma.

J is TRBJ1-2 and V is TRBV28; D ambiguous. CDR1 and CDR2 from the germline V gene are MDHEN and SYDVKM. Trimming left V 6 bases short and J 0 bases short, with 8 bases between. The CDR3 totals 13 residues. CDR3 sequence: CASSWGTNYGYTF. The CDR3, as DNA: TGTGCCAGCAGCTGGGGTACTAACTATGGCTACACCTTC.

The chain couples TRBV2 to TRBJ2-5; 12 nucleotides line up with TRBD2. Germline-derived CDR1 and CDR2 are SNHLY and FYNNEI. CDR3 length: 17 amino acids. V lost 4 bases, J lost 1 base, and 7 bases stayed unmatched. CDR3 region: CASSARTSGVPQETQYF. The CDR3 DNA reads as TGTGCCAGCAGTGCCCGGACTAGCGGGGTCCCCCAAGAGACCCAGTACTTC.

The gene calls are TRBV6-6 and TRBJ1-4; D gene unclear. The length of the CDR3 is 13 residues. CDR1 and CDR2 from the germline V gene are MNHNY and SVGAGI (reference sequence). The V end lost 2 bases, the J end lost 7 bases, and 8 bases lay between the germline ends. CDR3 amino acids: CASSYGRVEKLFF. The CDR3 DNA follows: TGTGCCAGCAGTTACGGGAGGGTTGAAAAACTGTTTTTT.

The chain recombines TRBV11-2 with TRBJ1-1; D uncertain. From germline, CDR1 is SGHAT and CDR2 FQNNGV. The length of the CDR3 is 17 residues. Trimming took 1 base from V and 1 from J, leaving 16 bases between them. The CDR3 protein is CASSLGRFSRKNTEAFF. CDR3 DNA: TGTGCCAGCAGCTTAGGTCGGTTCTCCCGCAAGAACACTGAAGCTTTCTTT.

The chain uses TRBV11-3 and TRBJ2-1, with D possibly TRBD1 on 5 matching bases. CDR3 length: 13 residues. The germline V gene has CDR1 SGHNT and CDR2 YENEEA. V lost 1 base and J lost 12, with 13 bases in between. Here the CDR3 DNA reads TGTGCCAGCAGCTTAGGAGTGAACGACAGGCAGTTCTTC. Its translation is CASSLGVNDRQFF.

This chain uses TRBV5-4 with TRBJ1-2; D gene uncertain. Germline CDR1 and CDR2: SGHNT and YYREEE (reference sequence). CDR3 length equals 14 residues. V was clipped by 4 bases and J by 6 bases, with 16 bases between them. The CDR3 spells CASSLGTARNGYTF. As DNA, the CDR3 is TGTGCCAGCAGCCTAGGCACGGCTAGGAATGGCTACACCTTC.

V usage is TRBV5-1 and J usage is TRBJ2-6; D is perhaps TRBD2 (5 bases). CDR3 length equals 16 residues. V gave up 4 bases and J gave up 0 bases, with 11 bases separating them. Germline-derived CDR1 and CDR2 are SGHRS and YFSETQ. The CDR3 sequence is CASSPLEGSGANVLTF. The CDR3 DNA is TGCGCCAGCAGCCCCCTCGAGGGCTCTGGGGCCAACGTCCTGACTTTC.

The rearrangement joins TRBV4-1 to TRBJ2-7, with 7 bases lining up with TRBD1. Germline CDR1 is MGHRA and CDR2 is YSYEKL. The length of the CDR3 is 17 residues. The junction had 12 bases not matched to a gene; V was cut back by 0 bases and J by 4 bases. The DNA of the CDR3 is TGCGCCAGCAGCCAAGAGCCCGGGACAGCCCTCGAGTACGAGCAGTACTTC. Translation: CASSQEPGTALEYEQYF.

V and J are TRBV19 and TRBJ1-5; D is uncertain. The CDR3 has 15 amino acids. The germline V gene encodes CDR1 LNHDA and CDR2 SQIVND (reference sequence). V shed 4 bases and J shed 5 bases, with 15 bases lying between them. The CDR3 sequence is CASSTRGEGYQPQHF. CDR3 DNA: TGTGCCAGTAGTACACGAGGAGAGGGTTATCAGCCCCAGCATTTT.

The rearrangement links TRBV5-4 to TRBJ2-1; weak D call: TRBD1 (6 bases). CDR1 is SGHNT, CDR2 YYREEE, per germline (reference sequence). Between the trimmed V and J ends, which lost 3 bases and 0 bases, there was a span of 10 bases. The CDR3 spans 15 residues. The CDR3 DNA sequence: TGTGCCAGCAGCTATGGACAGAGCTCCTACAATGAGCAGTTCTTC. Translated: CASSYGQSSYNEQFF. Combining the CDR3 with reference TRBV5-4 and TRBJ2-1 gives the whole variable domain ETGVTQSPTHLIKTRGQQVTLRCSSQSGHNTVSWYQQALGQGPQFIFQYYREEENGRGNFPPRFSGLQFPNYSSELNVNALELDDSALYLCASSYGQSSYNEQFFGPGTRLTVL.

The chain links TRBV18 to TRBJ2-3; D ambiguous. The V and J ends lost 3 bases and 2 bases respectively, with 3 bases between them. This CDR3 comprises 12 residues. Germline CDR1 and CDR2: KGHSH and LQKENI. This chain's CDR3 is CASSPPTDTQYF. CDR3 sequence (DNA): TGTGCCAGCTCACCGCCCACAGATACGCAGTATTTT.

CDR3 sequence: CASSQLAGTQYF. The CDR3 nucleotides are TGTGCCAGCTCACAGCTCGCCGGGACCCAGTACTTC. The chain couples TRBV27 to TRBJ2-5, with D unresolved. From germline, CDR1 is MNHEY and CDR2 SMNVEV (reference sequence). CDR3 length: 12 residues. The V and J ends lost 8 bases and 7 bases respectively, with 14 bases between them.

V usage is TRBV5-8 and J usage is TRBJ1-5, with D perhaps matching TRBD1 (6 bases). V lost 3 bases, J lost 1 base, and 17 bases lay in between. The CDR3 totals 17 residues. Per the germline V gene, CDR1 is SGHTS and CDR2 is YDEGEE. The DNA of the CDR3 is TGTGCCAGCAGCTCCGGCAAAAAGACAGGAAGCAATCAGCCCCAGCATTTT. As protein: CASSSGKKTGSNQPQHF.

The chain recombines TRBV5-4 with TRBJ2-5, with 11 bases matching TRBD2. This CDR3 is 15 amino acids long. Germline-derived CDR1 and CDR2 are SGHNT and YYREEE (reference sequence). V lost 1 base and J lost 3; bases outside the gene matches: 2. This CDR3 reads CASSLTSGGKETQYF. The CDR3 DNA sequence: TGTGCCAGCAGCTTGACTAGCGGGGGAAAAGAGACCCAGTACTTC. The entire variable domain, with the rest obtained from reference TRBV5-4 and TRBJ2-5, is as follows: ETGVTQSPTHLIKTRGQQVTLRCSSQSGHNTVSWYQQALGQGPQFIFQYYREEENGRGNFPPRFSGLQFPNYSSELNVNALELDDSALYLCASSLTSGGKETQYFGPGTRLLVL.

This chain joins TRBV5-4 and TRBJ2-1; D remains unclear. CDR1 is SGHNT and CDR2 is YYREEE in the germline V gene (reference sequence). The V end was cut by 1 base, the J end by 7 bases, with 6 bases between. The CDR3 runs to 12 residues. CDR3 DNA sequence: TGTGCCAGCAGCTTGCGCGCGAATGAGCAGTTCTTC. Its protein product is CASSLRANEQFF.

This chain links TRBV2 with TRBJ2-1; D is unresolved. CDR1 is SNHLY, CDR2 FYNNEI, per germline. The CDR3 spans 14 residues. Trimming stripped 0 bases from V and 4 bases from J, with 7 bases between. CDR3 amino acids: CASSEADTYNEQFF. As DNA, the CDR3 is TGTGCCAGCAGTGAAGCGGATACTTACAATGAGCAGTTCTTC. Full variable domain (rest looked up from reference TRBV2 and TRBJ2-1): EPEVTQTPSHQVTQMGQEVILRCVPISNHLYFYWYRQILGQKVEFLVSFYNNEISEKSEIFDDQFSVERPDGSNFTLKIRSTKLEDSAMYFCASSEADTYNEQFFGPGTRLTVL.

V is TRBV29-1 and J is TRBJ2-5, with D perhaps assigned TRBD1 or TRBD2 (6 bases each). Trimming left V 5 bases short and J 2 bases short, with 9 bases between. The CDR3 is 12 amino acids. Germline loops: CDR1 SQVTM, CDR2 ANQGSEA. CDR3 bases: TGCAGCGTTTCGGGGGCGCAAGAGACCCAGTACTTC. Its translation: CSVSGAQETQYF.

The chain is built from TRBV27 and TRBJ1-6; D gene ambiguous. This CDR3 has 13 residues. Trimming pared 5 bases from V and 12 bases from J, leaving 14 bases between. CDR1 is MNHEY, CDR2 SMNVEV, per germline (reference sequence). The CDR3, as DNA: TGTGCCAGCAGTCCCAACCCGGATTTACCCCTCCACTTT. This encodes CASSPNPDLPLHF.

This chain connects TRBV6-6 to TRBJ2-5; 8 nucleotides agree with TRBD2. After removal of 2 bases from V and 1 base from J, the junction contained 6 bases not matched to a gene. Germline V lookup: CDR1 MNHNY, CDR2 SVGAGI (reference sequence). The CDR3 length is 16 residues. CDR3 loop: CASSYRPAGAQETQYF. The CDR3 coding sequence is TGTGCCAGCAGTTACCGCCCAGCGGGGGCCCAAGAGACCCAGTACTTC.

The V gene is TRBV27, the J gene TRBJ1-1, with 9 bases fitting TRBD1. V trimming: 5 bases; J trimming: 4 bases; junction bases outside the gene matches: 11. This CDR3 is 16 amino acids long. Germline V lookup: CDR1 MNHEY, CDR2 SMNVEV (reference sequence). DNA for the CDR3: TGTGCCAGCAGTCGGGGGGTGTTACAGGGGGCCACTGAAGCTTTCTTT. Translating it yields CASSRGVLQGATEAFF.

V usage is TRBV5-4 and J usage is TRBJ2-3, with 8 nucleotides matching TRBD1. Trimming removed 4 bases from V and 6 bases from J; junction bases left unmatched: 7. Germline CDR1 is SGHNT and CDR2 is YYREEE (reference sequence). This CDR3 region has 14 residues. The CDR3 DNA follows: TGTGCCAGCAGCACTGGACAGGGTTTGGATACGCAGTATTTT. Protein product: CASSTGQGLDTQYF.

This chain links TRBV28 with TRBJ1-5; 9 bases are shared with TRBD1. V shed 9 bases and J 9 bases; nucleotides not matched to a gene: 9. CDR3 length: 13 amino acids. CDR1 is MDHEN and CDR2 is SYDVKM in the germline V gene. The CDR3 nucleotides are TGTGCCAGTTTGGGACAGGGTATGCGGCCCCAGCATTTT. Translated, it gives CASLGQGMRPQHF.

The chain joins TRBV19 to TRBJ2-3; D unresolved. This CDR3 region has 12 residues. Germline values: CDR1 LNHDA, CDR2 SQIVND (reference sequence). Trimming removed 8 bases at V and 3 bases at J, with 9 bases between. CDR3 region: CASRARTDTQYF. The CDR3 DNA follows: TGTGCCAGTCGCGCAAGGACAGATACGCAGTATTTT.

The chain carries TRBV10-3 and TRBJ2-7; 14 bases agree with TRBD2. The CDR3 extends over 18 amino acids. The V gene's germline CDR1 is ENHRY and CDR2 SYGVKD. With 2 bases clipped from V and 0 bases from J, the junction kept 6 bases outside the gene matches. Here the CDR3 DNA reads TGTGCCATCAGTGAGGGACTAGCGGGGGGCCGAAGCTCCTACGAGCAGTACTTC. Translating it yields CAISEGLAGGRSSYEQYF.

This rearrangement joins TRBV7-6 to TRBJ2-7, with D maybe TRBD2 (6 bases). This CDR3 contains 15 residues. Germline V gives CDR1 SGHVS, CDR2 FNYEAQ. Trimming cost V 1 base and J 2 bases, with 12 bases left between them. The CDR3 loop reads CASSLEFGGPYEQYF. Written as DNA, the CDR3 is TGTGCCAGCAGCTTAGAGTTCGGGGGACCCTACGAGCAGTACTTC.

The chain recombines TRBV7-9 with TRBJ2-7, with 9 bases identical to TRBD1. V trimming: 6 bases; J trimming: 5 bases; junction bases outside the gene matches: 5. The CDR3 extends over 13 amino acids. Germline values: CDR1 SEHNR, CDR2 FQNEAQ (reference sequence). CDR3 DNA: TGTGCCAGCAGGGACAGGGGTAGGGACGAGCAGTACTTC. It is translated as CASRDRGRDEQYF.

The rearrangement links TRBV7-3 to TRBJ2-1, with 9 bases that match TRBD1. Per the germline V gene, CDR1 is SGHTA and CDR2 is FQGTGA. The junction had 2 bases not matched to a gene; V was cut back by 4 bases and J by 4 bases. This CDR3 is built from 14 residues. CDR3 coding DNA: TGTGCCAGCAGCTCTGGGACAGGGTACAATGAGCAGTTCTTC. It translates to CASSSGTGYNEQFF.

The chain employs TRBV5-1 and TRBJ2-3; TRBD2 matches 7 bases. This CDR3 spans 15 amino acids. Germline CDR1 is SGHRS and CDR2 is YFSETQ. Unmatched junction bases numbered 10, after V lost 5 bases and J lost 4 bases. For the CDR3, the DNA is TGCGCCAGCAGTTACGGGGGGTCGAATTCAGATACGCAGTATTTT. This sequence encodes CASSYGGSNSDTQYF.

This clone was seen only once. The chain has TRBV27 and TRBJ2-4; D is perhaps TRBD1 (5 bases). Deletions cut 6 bases from V and 3 bases from J, with 12 bases between. This CDR3 spans 14 amino acids. Germline CDR1 reads MNHEY; CDR2 reads SMNVEV (reference sequence). The CDR3: CASRLTGFKNIQYF. The CDR3 DNA reads TGTGCCAGCAGGCTAACAGGATTCAAAAACATTCAGTACTTC.

This chain links TRBV5-1 with TRBJ2-1; TRBD2 agrees at 12 bases. The germline V gene has CDR1 SGHRS and CDR2 YFSETQ. This CDR3 is 16 amino acids long. The trim removed 3 bases at V and 7 bases at J, leaving 8 bases unmatched. The chain's CDR3 is CASSSPGLAGYNEQFF. Written as DNA, the CDR3 is TGCGCCAGCAGCTCACCGGGACTAGCGGGTTATAATGAGCAGTTCTTC.

This sequence joins TRBV15 and TRBJ1-1, with a tentative D call TRBD1 (5 bases). V gave up 9 bases and J gave up 3 bases, with 17 bases separating them. This CDR3 contains 14 residues. Germline-derived CDR1 and CDR2 are LNHNV and YYDKDF (reference sequence). The CDR3 region is CATETTEYYTEAFF. CDR3 sequence (DNA): TGTGCCACAGAAACGACAGAATATTACACTGAAGCTTTCTTT. The full variable domain, rest sourced from reference TRBV15 and TRBJ1-1, is DAMVIQNPRYQVTQFGKPVTLSCSQTLNHNVMYWYQQKSSQAPKLLFHYYDKDFNNEADTPDNFQSRRPNTSFCFLDIRSPGLGDTAMYLCATETTEYYTEAFFGQGTRLTVV.

This chain connects TRBV6-5 to TRBJ2-1, with D possibly matching TRBD1 (6 bases). The germline gives CDR1 MNHEY, CDR2 SVGAGI. The CDR3 has 12 amino acids. Trimming cost V 6 bases and J 7 bases, with 10 bases left between them. CDR3 DNA sequence: TGTGCCAGCAGAATGGACAGAAATGAGCAGTTCTTC. Translating it yields CASRMDRNEQFF.